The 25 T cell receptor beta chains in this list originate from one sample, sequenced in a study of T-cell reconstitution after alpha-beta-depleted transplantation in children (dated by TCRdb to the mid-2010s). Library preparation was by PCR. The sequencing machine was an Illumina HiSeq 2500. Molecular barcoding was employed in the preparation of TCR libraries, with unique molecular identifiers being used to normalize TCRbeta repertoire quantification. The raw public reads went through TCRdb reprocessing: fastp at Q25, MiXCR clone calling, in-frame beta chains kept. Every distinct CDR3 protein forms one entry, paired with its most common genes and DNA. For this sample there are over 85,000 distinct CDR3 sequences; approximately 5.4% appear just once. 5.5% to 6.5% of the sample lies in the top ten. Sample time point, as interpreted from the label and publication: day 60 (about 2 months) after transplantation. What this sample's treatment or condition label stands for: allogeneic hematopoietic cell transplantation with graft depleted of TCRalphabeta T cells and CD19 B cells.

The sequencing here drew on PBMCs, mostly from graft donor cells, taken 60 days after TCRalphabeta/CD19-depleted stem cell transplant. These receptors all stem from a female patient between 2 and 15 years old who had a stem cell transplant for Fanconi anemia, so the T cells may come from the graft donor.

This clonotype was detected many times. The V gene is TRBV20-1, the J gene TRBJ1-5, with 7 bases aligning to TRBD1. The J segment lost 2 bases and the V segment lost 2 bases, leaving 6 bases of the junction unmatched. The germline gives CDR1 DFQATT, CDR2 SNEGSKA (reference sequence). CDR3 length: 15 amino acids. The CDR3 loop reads CSARNLDRGNQPQHF. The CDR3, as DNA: TGCAGTGCTAGAAACCTCGACAGGGGCAATCAGCCCCAGCATTTT.

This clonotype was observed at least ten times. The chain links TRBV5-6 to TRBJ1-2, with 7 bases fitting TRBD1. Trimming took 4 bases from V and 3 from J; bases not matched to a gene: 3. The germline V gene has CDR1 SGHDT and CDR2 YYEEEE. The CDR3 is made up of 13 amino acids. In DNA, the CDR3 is TGTGCCAGCAGCCCCGACAGGGACTATGGCTACACCTTC. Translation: CASSPDRDYGYTF. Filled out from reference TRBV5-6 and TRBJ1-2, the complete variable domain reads DAGVTQSPTHLIKTRGQQVTLRCSPKSGHDTVSWYQQALGQGPQFIFQYYEEEERQRGNFPDRFSGHQFPNYSSELNVNALLLGDSALYLCASSPDRDYGYTFGSGTRLTVV.

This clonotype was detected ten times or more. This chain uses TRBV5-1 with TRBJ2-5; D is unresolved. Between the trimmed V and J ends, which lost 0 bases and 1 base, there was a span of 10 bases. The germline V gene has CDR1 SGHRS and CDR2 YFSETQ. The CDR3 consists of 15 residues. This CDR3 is CASSLGLQLQETQYF. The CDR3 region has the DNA TGCGCCAGCAGCTTGGGGCTACAGCTCCAAGAGACCCAGTACTTC.

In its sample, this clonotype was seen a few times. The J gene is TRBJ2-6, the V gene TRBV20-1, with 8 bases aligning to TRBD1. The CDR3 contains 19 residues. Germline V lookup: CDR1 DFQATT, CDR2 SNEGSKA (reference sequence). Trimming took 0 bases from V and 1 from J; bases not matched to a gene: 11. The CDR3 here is CSARDAGWTGQSGANVLTF. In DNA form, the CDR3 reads TGCAGTGCTAGAGATGCGGGGTGGACAGGGCAGTCTGGGGCCAACGTCCTGACTTTC.

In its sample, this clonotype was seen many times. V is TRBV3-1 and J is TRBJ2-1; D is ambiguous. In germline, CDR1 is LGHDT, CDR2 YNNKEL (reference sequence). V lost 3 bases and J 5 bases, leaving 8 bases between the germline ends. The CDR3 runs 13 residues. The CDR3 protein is CASSQMFDNEQFF. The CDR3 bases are TGTGCCAGCAGCCAGATGTTCGACAATGAGCAGTTCTTC.

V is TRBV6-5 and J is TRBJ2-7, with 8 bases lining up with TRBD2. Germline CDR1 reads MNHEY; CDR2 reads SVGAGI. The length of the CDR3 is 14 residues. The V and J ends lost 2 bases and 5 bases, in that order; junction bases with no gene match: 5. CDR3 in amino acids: CASSYPGRAHEQYF. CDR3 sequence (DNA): TGTGCCAGCAGTTACCCCGGGAGGGCCCACGAGCAGTACTTC.

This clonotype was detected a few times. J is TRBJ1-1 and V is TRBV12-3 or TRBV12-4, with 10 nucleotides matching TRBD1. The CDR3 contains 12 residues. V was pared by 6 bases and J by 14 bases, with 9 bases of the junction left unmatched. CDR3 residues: CASSLGDRGFFF. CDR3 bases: TGTGCCAGCAGCCTAGGGGACAGGGGTTTCTTCTTT.

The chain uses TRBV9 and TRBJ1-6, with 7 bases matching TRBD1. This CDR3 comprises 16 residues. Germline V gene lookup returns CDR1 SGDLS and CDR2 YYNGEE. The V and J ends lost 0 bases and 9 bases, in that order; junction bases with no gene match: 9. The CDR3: CASSVGGGYLSSPLHF. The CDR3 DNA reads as TGTGCCAGCAGCGTAGGAGGGGGCTATTTAAGTTCACCCCTCCACTTT.

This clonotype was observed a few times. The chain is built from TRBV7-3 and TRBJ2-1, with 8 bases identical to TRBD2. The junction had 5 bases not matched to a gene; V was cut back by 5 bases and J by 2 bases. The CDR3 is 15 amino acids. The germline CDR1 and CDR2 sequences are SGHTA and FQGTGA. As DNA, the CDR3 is TGTGCCAGCAGCGTCCTCGGGGGGGCCTACAATGAGCAGTTCTTC. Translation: CASSVLGGAYNEQFF.

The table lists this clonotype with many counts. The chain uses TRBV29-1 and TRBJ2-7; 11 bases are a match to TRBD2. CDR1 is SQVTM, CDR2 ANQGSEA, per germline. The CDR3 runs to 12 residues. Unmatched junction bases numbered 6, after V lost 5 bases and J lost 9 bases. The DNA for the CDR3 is TGCAGCGTTACTAGCGGGAGCCCCTGGCAGTACTTC. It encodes CSVTSGSPWQYF.

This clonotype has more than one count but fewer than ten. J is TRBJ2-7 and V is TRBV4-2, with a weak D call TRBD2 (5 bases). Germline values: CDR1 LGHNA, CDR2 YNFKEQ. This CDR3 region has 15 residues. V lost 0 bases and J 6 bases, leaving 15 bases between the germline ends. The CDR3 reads CASSQDRGRGFEQYF. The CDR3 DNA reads TGTGCCAGCAGCCAAGATCGCGGGCGCGGGTTCGAGCAGTACTTC.

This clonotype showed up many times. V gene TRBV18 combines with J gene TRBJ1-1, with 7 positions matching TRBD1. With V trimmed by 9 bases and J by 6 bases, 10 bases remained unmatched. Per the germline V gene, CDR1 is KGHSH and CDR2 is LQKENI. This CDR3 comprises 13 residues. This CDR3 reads CASILKDRAEAFF. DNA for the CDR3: TGTGCCAGTATCTTAAAAGACAGGGCTGAAGCTTTCTTT.

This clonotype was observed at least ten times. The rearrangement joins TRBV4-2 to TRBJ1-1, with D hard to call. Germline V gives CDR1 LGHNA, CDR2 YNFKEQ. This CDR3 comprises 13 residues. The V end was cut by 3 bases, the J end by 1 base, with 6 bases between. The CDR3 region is CASSHNKNTEAFF. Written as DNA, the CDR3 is TGTGCCAGCAGCCACAACAAGAACACTGAAGCTTTCTTT.

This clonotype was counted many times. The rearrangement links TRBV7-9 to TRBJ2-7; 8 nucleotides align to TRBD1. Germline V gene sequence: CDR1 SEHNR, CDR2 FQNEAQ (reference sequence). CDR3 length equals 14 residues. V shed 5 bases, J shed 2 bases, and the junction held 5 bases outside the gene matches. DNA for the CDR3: TGTGCCAGCAGCCCGGACAGGGACACCTACGAGCAGTACTTC. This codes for CASSPDRDTYEQYF.

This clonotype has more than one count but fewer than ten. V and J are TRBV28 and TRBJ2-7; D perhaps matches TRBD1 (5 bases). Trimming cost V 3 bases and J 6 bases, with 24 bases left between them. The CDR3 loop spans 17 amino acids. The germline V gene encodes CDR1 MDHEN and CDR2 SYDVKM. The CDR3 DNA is TGTGCCAGCAGTTTCAATCTCGCTAGTGGGGCTACTCCCGAGCAGTACTTC. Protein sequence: CASSFNLASGATPEQYF.

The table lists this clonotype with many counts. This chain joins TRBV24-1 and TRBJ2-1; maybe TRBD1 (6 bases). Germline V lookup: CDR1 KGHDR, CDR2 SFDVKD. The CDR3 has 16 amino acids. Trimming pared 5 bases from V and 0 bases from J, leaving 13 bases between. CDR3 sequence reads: CATSGYRASSYNEQFF. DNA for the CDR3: TGTGCCACCAGTGGTTACAGGGCGAGCTCCTACAATGAGCAGTTCTTC.

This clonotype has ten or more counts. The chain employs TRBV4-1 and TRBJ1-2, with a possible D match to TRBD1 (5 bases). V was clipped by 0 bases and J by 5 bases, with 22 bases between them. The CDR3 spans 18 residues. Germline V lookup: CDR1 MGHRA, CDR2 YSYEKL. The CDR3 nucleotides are TGCGCCAGCAGCCAAGATCATTCTTGGGCAGACGCAGGGTATGGCTACACCTTC. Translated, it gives CASSQDHSWADAGYGYTF.

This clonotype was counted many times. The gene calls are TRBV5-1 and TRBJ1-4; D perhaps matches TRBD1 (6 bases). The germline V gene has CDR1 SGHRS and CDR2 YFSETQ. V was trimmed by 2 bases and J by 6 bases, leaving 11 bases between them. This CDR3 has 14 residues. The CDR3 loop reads CASSFYGGDEKLFF. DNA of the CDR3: TGCGCCAGCAGCTTCTACGGGGGCGATGAAAAACTGTTTTTT.

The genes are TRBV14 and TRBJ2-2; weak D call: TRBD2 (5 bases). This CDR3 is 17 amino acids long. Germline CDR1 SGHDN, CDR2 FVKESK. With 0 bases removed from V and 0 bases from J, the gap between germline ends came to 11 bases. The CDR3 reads CASSQDLRGPNTGELFF. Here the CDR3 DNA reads TGTGCCAGCAGCCAAGATCTGCGCGGGCCGAACACCGGGGAGCTGTTTTTT. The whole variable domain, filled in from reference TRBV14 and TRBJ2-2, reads EAGVTQFPSHSVIEKGQTVTLRCDPISGHDNLYWYRRVMGKEIKFLLHFVKESKQDESGMPNNRFLAERTGGTYSTLKVQPAELEDSGVYFCASSQDLRGPNTGELFFGEGSRLTVL.

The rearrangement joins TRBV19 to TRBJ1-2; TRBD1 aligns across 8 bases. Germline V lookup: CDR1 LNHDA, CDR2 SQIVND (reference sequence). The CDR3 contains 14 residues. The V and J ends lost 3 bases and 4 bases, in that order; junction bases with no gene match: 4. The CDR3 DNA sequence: TGTGCCAGTAGTATCGGGACAGGCCCCTATGGCTACACCTTC. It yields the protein CASSIGTGPYGYTF.

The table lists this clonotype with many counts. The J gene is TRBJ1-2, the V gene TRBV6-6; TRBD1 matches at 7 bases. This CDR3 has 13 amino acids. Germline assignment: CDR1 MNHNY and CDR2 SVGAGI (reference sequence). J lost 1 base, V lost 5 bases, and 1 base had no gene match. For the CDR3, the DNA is TGTGCCAGCAGTGGACAGGTTAACTATGGCTACACCTTC. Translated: CASSGQVNYGYTF.

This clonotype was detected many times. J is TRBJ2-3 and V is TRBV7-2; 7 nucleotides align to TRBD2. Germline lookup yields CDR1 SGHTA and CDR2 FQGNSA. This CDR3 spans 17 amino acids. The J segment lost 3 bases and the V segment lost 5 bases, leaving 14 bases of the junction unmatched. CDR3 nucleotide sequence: TGTGCCAGCAGCCTACGGATCGGGGGGAAGTTGACAGATACGCAGTATTTT. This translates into CASSLRIGGKLTDTQYF. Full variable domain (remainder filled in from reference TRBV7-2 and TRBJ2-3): GAGVSQSPSNKVTEKGKDVELRCDPISGHTALYWYRQSLGQGLEFLIYFQGNSAPDKSGLPSDRFSAERTGGSVSTLTIQRTQQEDSAVYLCASSLRIGGKLTDTQYFGPGTRLTVL.

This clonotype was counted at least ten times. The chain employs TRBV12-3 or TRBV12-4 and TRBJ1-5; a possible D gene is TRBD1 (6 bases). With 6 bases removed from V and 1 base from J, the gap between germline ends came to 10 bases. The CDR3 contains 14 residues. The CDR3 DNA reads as TGTGCCAGCAGGTACACAGGGAGCAATCAGCCCCAGCATTTT. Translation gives CASRYTGSNQPQHF.

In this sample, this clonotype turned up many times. The CDR3 nucleotides read TGCAGTGCTAGAGGGCCAGCGGGAGCCTCCTACGAGCAGTACTTC. This gives the protein CSARGPAGASYEQYF. V is TRBV20-1 and J is TRBJ2-7; 8 bases line up with TRBD2. J was trimmed by 0 bases and V by 1 base; bases with no gene match: 5. CDR1 is DFQATT and CDR2 is SNEGSKA in the germline V gene (reference sequence). The CDR3 is made up of 15 amino acids.

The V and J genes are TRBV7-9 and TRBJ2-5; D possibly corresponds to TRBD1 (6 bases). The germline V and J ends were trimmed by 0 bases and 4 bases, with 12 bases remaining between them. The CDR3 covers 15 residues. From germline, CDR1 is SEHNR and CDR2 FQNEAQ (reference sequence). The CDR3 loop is CASSLARSQGETQYF. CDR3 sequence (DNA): TGTGCCAGCAGCTTAGCCAGGTCACAGGGAGAGACCCAGTACTTC.